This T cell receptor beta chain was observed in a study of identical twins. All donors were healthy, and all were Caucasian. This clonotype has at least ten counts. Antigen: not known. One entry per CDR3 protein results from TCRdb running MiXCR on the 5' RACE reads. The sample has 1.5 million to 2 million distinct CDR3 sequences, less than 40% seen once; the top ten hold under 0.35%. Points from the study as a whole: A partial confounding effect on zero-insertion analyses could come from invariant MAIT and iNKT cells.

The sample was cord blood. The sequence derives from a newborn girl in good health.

The DNA of the CDR3 is TGTGCCAGCAGTCCCCGTTGGGACAGGGAAGACTACGAGCAGTACTTC. It yields the protein CASSPRWDREDYEQYF. The chain is built from TRBV27 and TRBJ2-7; 9 bases are shared with TRBD1. The CDR3 has 16 residues. The germline CDR1 and CDR2 sequences are MNHEY and SMNVEV (reference sequence). The ends lost 5 bases at V and 3 bases at J; junction bases unmatched: 11.